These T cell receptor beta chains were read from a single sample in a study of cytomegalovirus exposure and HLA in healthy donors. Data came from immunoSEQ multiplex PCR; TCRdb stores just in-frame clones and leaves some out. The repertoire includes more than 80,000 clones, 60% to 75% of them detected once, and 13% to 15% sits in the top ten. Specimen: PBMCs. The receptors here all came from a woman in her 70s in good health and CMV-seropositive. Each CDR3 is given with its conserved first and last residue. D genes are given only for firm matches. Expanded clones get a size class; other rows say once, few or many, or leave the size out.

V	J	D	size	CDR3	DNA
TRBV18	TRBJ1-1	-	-	CASSIGSAEAFF	TGTGCCAGCTCTATTGGCAGCGCTGAAGCTTTCTTT
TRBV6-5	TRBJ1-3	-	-	CASSFRSRSSGNTIYF	TGTGCCAGCAGTTTCCGTTCTCGGAGCTCTGGAAACACCATATATTTT
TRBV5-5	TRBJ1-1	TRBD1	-	CASSFEQGTEAFF	TGTGCCAGCAGCTTCGAACAGGGGACTGAAGCTTTCTTT
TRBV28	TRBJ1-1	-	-	CASSFQGNTEAFF	TGTGCCAGCAGTTTCCAGGGGAACACTGAAGCTTTCTTT
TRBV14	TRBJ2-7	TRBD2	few	CASSRRFLAGDYEQYF	TGTGCCAGCAGCCGGCGATTTCTAGCGGGAGACTACGAGCAGTACTTC
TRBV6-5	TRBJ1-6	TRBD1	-	CASSTLTGSNSPLHF	TGTGCCAGCAGTACGTTGACAGGGAGCAATTCACCCCTCCACTTT
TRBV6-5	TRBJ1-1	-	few	CASSYTGKNTEAFF	TGTGCCAGCAGTTACACGGGTAAGAACACTGAAGCTTTCTTT
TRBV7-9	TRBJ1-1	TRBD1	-	CASSGGRDSEAFF	TGTGCCAGCAGCGGAGGCCGGGACAGTGAAGCTTTCTTT
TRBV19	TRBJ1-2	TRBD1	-	CASSIPRQGSYGYTF	TGTGCCAGTAGTATCCCCCGACAGGGGTCCTATGGCTACACCTTC
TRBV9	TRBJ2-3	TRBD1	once	CASSEGQTITDTQYF	TGTGCCAGCAGCGAGGGACAGACAATCACAGATACGCAGTATTTT
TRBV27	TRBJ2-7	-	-	CASSFGARPPYEQYF	TGTGCCAGCAGTTTTGGGGCGAGGCCCCCCTACGAGCAGTACTTC
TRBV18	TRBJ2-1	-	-	CASSPPGTTYNEQFF	TGTGCCAGCTCACCACCGGGGACAACCTACAATGAGCAGTTCTTC
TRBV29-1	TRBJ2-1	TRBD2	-	CSVEDGGSGRWYEQFF	TGCAGCGTTGAAGATGGGGGCAGCGGGAGGTGGTATGAGCAGTTCTTC
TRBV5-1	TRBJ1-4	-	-	CASSLAGEPHEKLFF	TGCGCCAGCAGCTTGGCCGGGGAGCCCCATGAAAAACTGTTTTTT
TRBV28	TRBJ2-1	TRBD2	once	CASSWGTRRYEQFF	TGTGCCAGCAGTTGGGGGACTAGGCGCTATGAGCAGTTCTTC
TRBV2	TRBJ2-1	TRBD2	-	CASSDGSSGTEQFF	TGTGCCAGCAGTGATGGGTCGAGCGGGACCGAGCAGTTCTTC
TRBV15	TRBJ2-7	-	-	CATSRDRDRDEQYF	TGTGCCACCAGCAGAGACAGGGATCGCGACGAGCAGTACTTC
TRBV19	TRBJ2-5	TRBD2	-	CASSMMVAGRRGGNVETQYF	TGTGCCAGTAGTATGATGGTAGCGGGGAGGCGAGGGGGAAATGTCGAGACCCAGTACTTC
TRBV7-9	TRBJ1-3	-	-	CASSIQAFGGNTIYF	TGTGCCAGCAGCATACAGGCCTTCGGAGGAAACACCATATATTTT
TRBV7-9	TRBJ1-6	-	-	CASSRELNNSPLHF	TGTGCCAGCAGCCGGGAGTTAAATAATTCACCCCTCCACTTT
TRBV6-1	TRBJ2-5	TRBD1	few	CASRPGQGSETQYF	TGTGCCAGCAGGCCGGGACAGGGGTCGGAGACCCAGTACTTC
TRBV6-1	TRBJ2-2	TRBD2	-	CASSATSGRALGGELFF	TGTGCCAGCAGTGCGACTAGCGGGAGGGCCTTGGGCGGGGAGCTGTTTTTT
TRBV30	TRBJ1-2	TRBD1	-	CAWDASGQGYGYTF	TGTGCCTGGGACGCGTCAGGACAGGGCTATGGCTACACCTTC
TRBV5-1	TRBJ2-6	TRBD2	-	CASRREGGANVLTF	TGCGCCAGCAGAAGGGAGGGTGGGGCCAACGTCCTGACTTTC
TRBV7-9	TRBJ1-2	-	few	CASSLAGEARGYTF	TGTGCCAGCAGCTTAGCAGGAGAGGCGCGTGGCTACACCTTC
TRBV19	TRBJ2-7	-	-	CASSIVASYEQYF	TGTGCCAGTAGTATCGTCGCAAGCTACGAGCAGTACTTC
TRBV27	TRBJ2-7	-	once	CASSYYGGVYEQYF	TGTGCCAGCAGTTATTATGGAGGGGTCTACGAGCAGTACTTC